Each of the 14 T cell receptor beta chains below was sequenced from the same sample in a study of identical twins. TCRdb analysed the 5' RACE reads with MiXCR anew, one entry per CDR3 protein. The sample has 1.5 million to 2 million distinct CDR3 sequences; around 33% are singletons. The material sequenced was cord blood. The receptors shown here come from a newborn girl in good health.

This chain links TRBV20-1 with TRBJ2-4; 9 nucleotides agree with TRBD1. Germline values: CDR1 DFQATT, CDR2 SNEGSKA (reference sequence). The CDR3 runs to 16 residues. V dropped 2 bases and J dropped 9; count of bases not matched to a gene: 14. The chain's CDR3 is CSARSAYRGPQGIQYF. Here the CDR3 DNA reads TGCAGTGCTAGATCGGCTTACAGGGGGCCTCAGGGCATTCAGTACTTC.

CDR3 DNA: TGTGCCAGCAGCCGTGAATTAGCGGGTCCCTACGAGCAGTACTTC. Protein: CASSRELAGPYEQYF. The V call is TRBV4-2, the J call TRBJ2-7; 7 positions agree with TRBD2. The CDR3 contains 15 residues. Germline V gene sequence: CDR1 LGHNA, CDR2 YNFKEQ. With V trimmed by 4 bases and J by 2 bases, 8 bases remained unmatched.

This clonotype showed up just once. The gene calls are TRBV28 and TRBJ2-4; the match to TRBD1 covers 11 bases. Near its end, the DNA agrees better with TRBJ2-7, so the J call may be wrong. This CDR3 is built from 14 residues. Germline CDR1 reads MDHEN; CDR2 reads SYDVKM. CDR3 in amino acids: CASTQFGTGGEQYF. The CDR3 DNA follows: TGTGCCAGCACCCAGTTCGGGACAGGGGGCGAGCAGTACTTC.

This clonotype occurred a few times. This chain joins TRBV14 and TRBJ2-1; D may be TRBD1 or TRBD2 (5 bases each). This CDR3 spans 14 amino acids. The V end was cut by 4 bases, the J end by 8 bases, with 15 bases between. Germline V gene lookup returns CDR1 SGHDN and CDR2 FVKESK. In DNA form, the CDR3 reads TGTGCCAGCAGCCTTTTCCGGGACGTCGATGAGCAGTTCTTC. It yields the protein CASSLFRDVDEQFF.

This clonotype was seen a few times. The chain has TRBV28 and TRBJ2-7, with D perhaps matching TRBD1 (5 bases). This CDR3 contains 16 residues. The germline V gene has CDR1 MDHEN and CDR2 SYDVKM. V was trimmed by 6 bases and J by 2 bases, leaving 20 bases between them. CDR3 DNA: TGTGCCAGCAGCCCGAATCGGGTGGGGCGGACCTACGAGCAGTACTTC. Translated: CASSPNRVGRTYEQYF.

This clonotype was counted a few times. The chain combines TRBV12-5 with TRBJ2-2; 14 nucleotides align to TRBD2. Germline lookup yields CDR1 LGHNT and CDR2 FRNRAP. This CDR3 is 19 amino acids long. Trimming cost V 5 bases and J 4 bases; bases outside gene matches: 12. The CDR3 region is CASGLFTGTSGSFTGELFF. The DNA for the CDR3 is TGTGCTAGTGGTCTTTTTACCGGGACTAGCGGGAGCTTCACCGGGGAGCTGTTTTTT.

The count of this clonotype is one. The V and J genes are TRBV28 and TRBJ1-3; D might be TRBD1 (5 bases). In germline, CDR1 is MDHEN, CDR2 SYDVKM. The CDR3 covers 15 residues. Trimming stripped 6 bases from V and 0 bases from J, with 12 bases between. The CDR3 DNA is TGTGCCAGCAGACCCGATGGGGGCTCTGGAAACACCATATATTTT. It is translated as CASRPDGGSGNTIYF.

For the CDR3, the DNA is TGCAGTGCTCGTACGGGGGGGGTCCCACTCTCTGGAAACACCATATATTTT. This sequence encodes CSARTGGVPLSGNTIYF. V gene TRBV20-1 combines with J gene TRBJ1-3; D may be TRBD1 (5 bases). V dropped 5 bases and J dropped 0 bases, with 20 bases sitting between them. Germline lookup yields CDR1 DFQATT and CDR2 SNEGSKA (reference sequence). This CDR3 is built from 17 residues.

The CDR3 bases are TGTGCCAGCAGTATTACTAGCGGGAGGGCTATACCCGAACGTAGCACAGATACGCAGTATTTT. It specifies CASSITSGRAIPERSTDTQYF. V usage is TRBV2 and J usage is TRBJ2-3; 13 positions agree with TRBD2. The CDR3 runs 21 residues. After removal of 5 bases from V and 0 bases from J, the junction contained 17 bases not matched to a gene. The germline V gene has CDR1 SNHLY and CDR2 FYNNEI. The variable domain in full, with the rest retrieved from reference TRBV2 and TRBJ2-3, is EPEVTQTPSHQVTQMGQEVILRCVPISNHLYFYWYRQILGQKVEFLVSFYNNEISEKSEIFDDQFSVERPDGSNFTLKIRSTKLEDSAMYFCASSITSGRAIPERSTDTQYFGPGTRLTVL.

The chain is built from TRBV7-9 and TRBJ2-2; D unclear. Trimming pared 3 bases from V and 6 bases from J, leaving 8 bases between. Germline CDR1 and CDR2: SEHNR and FQNEAQ (reference sequence). The CDR3 spans 13 residues. CDR3 residues: CASSLVPAGELFF. CDR3 sequence (DNA): TGTGCCAGCAGCTTGGTCCCGGCCGGGGAGCTGTTTTTT.

The CDR3 spells CASGPVKNIQYF. The CDR3 DNA reads TGTGCCAGCGGTCCCGTAAAAAACATTCAGTACTTC. The rearrangement links TRBV2 to TRBJ2-5, with D unclear. The closer fit of TRBJ2-4 to the DNA end suggests the J call may be wrong. The CDR3 is 12 residues long. The germline CDR1 and CDR2 sequences are SNHLY and FYNNEI.

This clonotype was counted between two and nine times. The J gene is TRBJ2-3, the V gene TRBV28; D is unresolved. The CDR3 spans 16 residues. Germline CDR1 reads MDHEN; CDR2 reads SYDVKM. Trimming stripped 6 bases from V and 0 bases from J, with 16 bases between. The CDR3, as DNA: TGTGCCAGCAGCCTGAGGTCCTCCTCTAGCACAGATACGCAGTATTTT. It translates to CASSLRSSSSTDTQYF.

V usage is TRBV20-1 and J usage is TRBJ2-1; TRBD2 matches at 8 bases. CDR1 and CDR2 from the germline V gene are DFQATT and SNEGSKA (reference sequence). This CDR3 contains 14 residues. V dropped 5 bases and J dropped 4; count of bases not matched to a gene: 7. CDR3 region: CSAPGLAFYNEQFF. The DNA for the CDR3 is TGCAGTGCTCCCGGACTAGCCTTTTACAATGAGCAGTTCTTC.

V is TRBV11-1 and J is TRBJ2-6; D might be TRBD1 (5 bases). V was clipped by 4 bases and J by 4 bases, with 20 bases between them. Germline assignment: CDR1 SGHAT and CDR2 FQDESV (reference sequence). There are 18 residues in the CDR3. The CDR3 protein is CASSSFLTAAIGANVLTF. CDR3 DNA: TGTGCCAGCAGCTCCTTCTTGACAGCCGCTATAGGGGCCAACGTCCTGACTTTC.